The entry below describes one T cell receptor (beta chain). Its antigen is undetermined. This record belongs to a study of T cell responses to AZD1222 COVID-19 vaccine. V was trimmed by 6 bases and J by 4 bases, leaving 9 bases between them. The CDR3 is 13 residues long. CDR1 is LNHDA and CDR2 is SQIVND in the germline V gene (reference sequence). The method was immunoSEQ multiplex PCR; TCRdb's version includes in-frame clones alone and lacks a portion of them. The data hold tens of thousands of clones, with about 90% observed a single time. The study's findings and limits: Baseline testing showed seropositivity in only a handful of AZD1222 recipients. Females outnumbered males among donors, who were mostly white British; clonal diversity was possibly underestimated. Among vaccine-associated CD4 TCRs, coverage spanned spike, with dominance at 160-218 and 743-854.

This chain uses TRBV19 with TRBJ1-4; D not certain. The specimen comprised peripheral blood, sampled 28 days after the second AZD1222 dose. The receptor was isolated from an adult who received the AZD1222 COVID-19 vaccine. The CDR3 sequence is CASSRRDNEKLFF. As DNA, the CDR3 is TGTGCCAGTAGCCGAAGGGATAATGAAAAACTGTTTTTT. The variable domain in full, with the rest retrieved from reference TRBV19 and TRBJ1-4, is DGGITQSPKYLFRKEGQNVTLSCEQNLNHDAMYWYRQDPGQGLRLIYYSQIVNDFQKGDIAEGYSVSREKKESFPLTVTSAQKNPTAFYLCASSRRDNEKLFFGSGTQLSVL.